A selection of T cell receptor beta chains follows, all from one sample in a study of blood T cell repertoires in COVID-19. Some clones are missing from TCRdb's copy, which holds only in-frame ones; the method was immunoSEQ multiplex PCR. The sample lists tens of thousands of clones; roughly 80% were seen once. The sample taken for sequencing was peripheral blood. The receptors derive from a man in his sixties with acute or convalescent COVID-19. CDR3s include the opening cysteine and the closing phenylalanine or tryptophan. The D gene is left open where the match is weak. Expanded clones get a size class; other rows say once, few or many, or leave the size out.

TRBJ2-3 | TRBV19 | TRBD1 | . | TGTGCCAGTAGTAGTCAGGACAGGGGCGGGCAGTATTTT | CASSSQDRGGQYF
TRBJ2-1 | TRBV5-4 | . | . | TGTGCCAGCAGCTACGGGGATCACAATGAGCAGTTCTTC | CASSYGDHNEQFF
TRBJ1-6 | TRBV3-1/TRBV3-2 | . | . | TGTGCCAGCAGCCCGACAGACTCTAATTCACCCCTCCACTTT | CASSPTDSNSPLHF
TRBJ1-1 | TRBV28 | . | . | TGTGCCAGCAGCTACAGGAGTGGAACTGAAGCTTTCTTT | CASSYRSGTEAFF
TRBJ2-1 | TRBV19 | . | . | TGTGCCAGTAATAGCGTTAAGAGCTCCTACAATGAGCAGTTCTTC | CASNSVKSSYNEQFF
TRBJ1-2 | TRBV9 | TRBD1 | . | TGTGCCAGCAGCGGACAGGGCCAAACTAACTATGGCTACACCTTC | CASSGQGQTNYGYTF
TRBJ1-1 | TRBV4-3 | . | . | TGCGCCAGCAGCCTCAAGTGGGGGGACACTGAAGCTTTCTTT | CASSLKWGDTEAFF
TRBJ2-5 | TRBV9 | TRBD2 | . | TGTGCCAGCAGCGTAGTGGGCGGGGGGGCGGAGACCCAGTACTTC | CASSVVGGGAETQYF
TRBJ1-4 | TRBV9 | TRBD1 | . | TGTGCCAGCAGCGTAGGGACAGGGGGCGATGAAAAACTGTTTTTT | CASSVGTGGDEKLFF
TRBJ2-7 | TRBV9 | TRBD2 | . | TGTGCCAGCAGCGAACTAGCGGGGGTAGACGAGCAGTACTTC | CASSELAGVDEQYF
TRBJ2-7 | TRBV27 | TRBD1 | . | TGTGCCAGCAGACCGACGGGACAGGGGGCCGAGCAGTACTTC | CASRPTGQGAEQYF
TRBJ1-6 | TRBV27 | . | . | TGTGCCAGCAGTTCCCTACAGGGTTATAATTCACCCCTCCACTTT | CASSSLQGYNSPLHF
TRBJ1-5 | TRBV20-1 | TRBD1 | . | TGCAGTGCTAGTCCGGGACAGGGCGTTTATCAGCCCCAGCATTTT | CSASPGQGVYQPQHF
TRBJ1-6 | TRBV27 | . | . | TGTGCCAGCAAACCGGGACACAGCTCCTATAATTCACCCCTCCACTTT | CASKPGHSSYNSPLHF
TRBJ2-5 | TRBV6-6 | . | . | TGTGCCAGCAGTCCCGGCGGAGAGACCCAGTACTTC | CASSPGGETQYF
TRBJ2-2 | TRBV19 | TRBD1 | once | TGTGCCAGTATAGGGACAGGGATCACCGGGGAGCTGTTTTTT | CASIGTGITGELFF
TRBJ1-1 | TRBV7-2 | . | . | TGTGCCAGCAGCTTGAGGGCGGAGGACACTGAAGCTTTCTTT | CASSLRAEDTEAFF
TRBJ2-2 | TRBV18 | TRBD1 | . | TGTGCCAGCTCACCAACCGGGACAGTAAACACCGGGGAGCTGTTTTTT | CASSPTGTVNTGELFF
TRBJ1-5 | TRBV29-1 | TRBD1 | . | TGCAGCGCAGGGACAGGAGGACAAAATCAGCCCCAGCATTTT | CSAGTGGQNQPQHF
TRBJ2-3 | TRBV4-3 | TRBD2 | . | TGCGCCAGCAGCCGTACCGCGCGGGGGGGGAGAGATACGCAGTATTTT | CASSRTARGGRDTQYF
TRBJ2-2 | TRBV5-6 | . | . | TGTGCCAGCAGCTTGGGAGCAGGCCTGGGCTCCGGGGAGCTGTTTTTT | CASSLGAGLGSGELFF
TRBJ2-7 | TRBV5-1 | . | . | TGCGCCAGCAGCTTGACACCCTCCTACGAGCAGTACTTC | CASSLTPSYEQYF
TRBJ1-2 | TRBV27 | . | . | TGTGCCAGCAGTAGAACACAAAACTATGGCTACACCTTC | CASSRTQNYGYTF
TRBJ2-7 | TRBV25-1 | TRBD1 | . | TGTGCCAGCAGTGAGCCGGGACAGGGTCTCTACGAGCAGTACTTC | CASSEPGQGLYEQYF
TRBJ1-2 | TRBV24-1 | TRBD1 | . | TGTGCCACCAGTGATTTCAGGAGGGGGCATGTCTATGGCTACACCTTC | CATSDFRRGHVYGYTF
TRBJ1-6 | TRBV7-3 | TRBD1 | . | TGTGCCAGCAGCTTACTCGGCAGGGGGCGGGGTTCACCCCTCCACTTT | CASSLLGRGRGSPLHF
TRBJ2-5 | TRBV4-1 | . | . | TGCGCCAGCAGCCAAGGTCTTCGGGACTCTCAAGAGACCCAGTACTTC | CASSQGLRDSQETQYF
TRBJ1-1 | TRBV5-1 | . | once | TGCGCCAGCAGAACATCAGGGGATATGAACACTGAAGCTTTCTTT | CASRTSGDMNTEAFF
TRBJ1-1 | TRBV12-5 | . | . | TGTGCTAGTGGTTTGGGGGGGGACACTGAAGCTTTCTTT | CASGLGGDTEAFF
TRBJ1-5 | TRBV7-2 | . | few | TGTGCCAGCAGCAGCCACAGGGCTGGGGGCAATCAGCCCCAGCATTTT | CASSSHRAGGNQPQHF
TRBJ1-1 | TRBV29-1 | . | . | TGCAGCTACCGGCCAGGGTTTAACACTGAAGCTTTCTTT | CSYRPGFNTEAFF
TRBJ1-5 | TRBV4-1 | TRBD1 | . | TGCGCCAGCAGCCAAGATCGGCAGGGGGCCGATCAGCCCCAGCATTTT | CASSQDRQGADQPQHF
TRBJ1-3 | TRBV25-1 | . | . | TGTGCCAGCAGTGAATTTTCAGGGACTGGAAACACCATATATTTT | CASSEFSGTGNTIYF
TRBJ2-7 | TRBV24-1 | TRBD2 | few | TGTGCCACCAGTGAGGGAGGGAGGGACGAGCAGTACTTC | CATSEGGRDEQYF
TRBJ2-2 | TRBV4-3 | TRBD1 | . | TGCGCCAGCAGCCAAGACCACGGGACAGACCTGTTTTTT | CASSQDHGTDLFF
TRBJ2-7 | TRBV10-1 | TRBD1 | once | TGCGCCAGCTCGCCACAGGGGGCGGGCGAGCAGTACTTC | CASSPQGAGEQYF
TRBJ2-7 | TRBV5-1 | TRBD2 | once | TGCGCCAGCAGCTTGGGGACTAGCGGGGGGGCGTACGAGCAGTACTTC | CASSLGTSGGAYEQYF
TRBJ2-7 | TRBV5-5 | . | . | TGTGCCAGCAGCGGGGTTCGGGGCTACGAGCAGTACTTC | CASSGVRGYEQYF
TRBJ2-2 | TRBV9 | TRBD1 | . | TGTGCCAGCAGCTTCGACAGGGGGCGTCTCGCCGGGGAGCTGTTTTTT | CASSFDRGRLAGELFF
TRBJ1-2 | TRBV5-1 | . | . | TGCGCCAGCAGCCGGGAGGTGACAGGCCGAGTAGGCTACACCTTC | CASSREVTGRVGYTF
TRBJ2-7 | TRBV10-3 | TRBD2 | once | TGTGCCATCAGTGCTGGGACTAGCAACGAGCAGTACTTC | CAISAGTSNEQYF
TRBJ1-1 | TRBV6-5 | . | . | TGTGCCAGCAGACTTGTCATGAACACTGAAGCTTTCTTT | CASRLVMNTEAFF
TRBJ1-1 | TRBV5-1 | . | . | TGCGCCAGCAGCCAAGGGAGGGCCACTGAAGCTTTCTTT | CASSQGRATEAFF
TRBJ1-5 | TRBV19 | TRBD1 | . | TGTGCCAGTGCCCCCTCTATAGACAGGGGTAATCAGCCCCAGCATTTT | CASAPSIDRGNQPQHF
TRBJ2-3 | TRBV15 | TRBD2 | . | TGTGCCACCAGCGAGTCTAGCGGGGGGGCAGATACGCAGTATTTT | CATSESSGGADTQYF
TRBJ2-6 | TRBV27 | TRBD1 | . | TGTGCCAGCAGTTTTTTCGGAGACAGGGGGTTCTCTGGGGCCAACGTCCTGACTTTC | CASSFFGDRGFSGANVLTF
TRBJ1-6 | TRBV28 | TRBD1 | . | TGTGCCAGCAGTTTCGAGGTACAGGGGGGTTCACCCCTCCACTTT | CASSFEVQGGSPLHF
TRBJ2-1 | TRBV12-3/TRBV12-4 | . | . | TGTGCCAGCAGTTTTGGCTCCAATGAGCAGTTCTTC | CASSFGSNEQFF
TRBJ2-1 | TRBV13 | TRBD1 | . | TGTGCCAGCAGCTTGAGACAGGGGGACTACAATGAGCAGTTCTTC | CASSLRQGDYNEQFF
TRBJ2-7 | TRBV5-1 | TRBD2 | . | TGCGCCAGCAGCTTGGCCGGGTCTAGCGGGTCGAGGGAGCAGTACTTC | CASSLAGSSGSREQYF
TRBJ1-1 | TRBV30 | . | . | TGTGCCTGGAGTGTAGGAGGGGAATATAACACTGAAGCTTTCTTT | CAWSVGGEYNTEAFF
TRBJ1-6 | TRBV11-2 | . | . | TGTGCCAGCAGCTTAGGGACAGATGTTTCACCCCTCCACTTT | CASSLGTDVSPLHF
TRBJ1-2 | TRBV7-9 | TRBD1 | . | TGTGCCAGCAGCGAGGACAGGGTTTCGGACACCTTC | CASSEDRVSDTF
TRBJ2-2 | TRBV9 | TRBD2 | . | TGTGCCAGCAGCGTAAGAGCGGGACTAGCGGGTACCGGGGAGCTGTTTTTT | CASSVRAGLAGTGELFF